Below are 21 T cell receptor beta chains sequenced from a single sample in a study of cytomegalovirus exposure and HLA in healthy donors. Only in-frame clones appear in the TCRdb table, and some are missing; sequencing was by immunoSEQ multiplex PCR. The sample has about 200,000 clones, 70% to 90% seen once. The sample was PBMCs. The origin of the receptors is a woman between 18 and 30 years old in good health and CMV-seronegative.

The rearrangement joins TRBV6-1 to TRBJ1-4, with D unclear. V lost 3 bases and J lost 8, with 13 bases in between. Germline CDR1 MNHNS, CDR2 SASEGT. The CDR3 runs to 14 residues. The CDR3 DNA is TGTGCCAGCAGTGACAGTCGTGGTTGGGAAAAACTGTTTTTT. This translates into CASSDSRGWEKLFF.

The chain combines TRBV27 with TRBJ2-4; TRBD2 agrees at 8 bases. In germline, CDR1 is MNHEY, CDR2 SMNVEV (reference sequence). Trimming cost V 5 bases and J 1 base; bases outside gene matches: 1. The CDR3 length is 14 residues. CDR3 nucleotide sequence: TGTGCCAGCAGTCCGGGGGGGGCCAAAAACATTCAGTACTTC. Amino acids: CASSPGGAKNIQYF.

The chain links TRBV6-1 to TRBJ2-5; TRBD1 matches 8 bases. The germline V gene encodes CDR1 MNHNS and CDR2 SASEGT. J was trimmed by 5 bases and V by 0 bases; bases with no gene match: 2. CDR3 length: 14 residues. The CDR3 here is CASSEAGQEETQYF. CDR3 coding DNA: TGTGCCAGCAGTGAAGCGGGACAGGAGGAGACCCAGTACTTC.

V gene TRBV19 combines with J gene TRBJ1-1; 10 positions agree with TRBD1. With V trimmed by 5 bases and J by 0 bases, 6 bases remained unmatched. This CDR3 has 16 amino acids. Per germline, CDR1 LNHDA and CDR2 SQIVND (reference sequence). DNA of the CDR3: TGTGCCAGTAGTCATGGACAGGGGGGAATGAACACTGAAGCTTTCTTT. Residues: CASSHGQGGMNTEAFF. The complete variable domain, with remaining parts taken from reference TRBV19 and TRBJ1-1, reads DGGITQSPKYLFRKEGQNVTLSCEQNLNHDAMYWYRQDPGQGLRLIYYSQIVNDFQKGDIAEGYSVSREKKESFPLTVTSAQKNPTAFYLCASSHGQGGMNTEAFFGQGTRLTVV.

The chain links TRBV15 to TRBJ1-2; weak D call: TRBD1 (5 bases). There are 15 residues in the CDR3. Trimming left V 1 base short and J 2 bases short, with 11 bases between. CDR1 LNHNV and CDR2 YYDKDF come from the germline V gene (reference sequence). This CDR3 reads CATSRGVTANYGYTF. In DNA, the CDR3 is TGTGCCACCAGCAGAGGGGTGACAGCCAACTATGGCTACACCTTC.

CDR3 in amino acids: CASSLGLVYEQYF. As DNA, the CDR3 is TGTGCCAGCAGCTTAGGTTTAGTCTACGAGCAGTACTTC. The chain uses TRBV13 and TRBJ2-7; no firm D call. The germline CDR1 and CDR2 sequences are PRHDT and FYEKMQ (reference sequence). V lost 0 bases and J lost 3, with 6 bases in between. This CDR3 region has 13 residues.

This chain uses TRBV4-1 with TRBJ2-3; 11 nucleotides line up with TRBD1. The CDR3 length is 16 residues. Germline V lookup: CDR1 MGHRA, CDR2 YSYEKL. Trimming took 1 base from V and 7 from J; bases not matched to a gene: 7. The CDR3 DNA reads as TGCGCCAGCAGCCAAGGGACAGGGGGCCTGGGGAATACGCAGTATTTT. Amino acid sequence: CASSQGTGGLGNTQYF.

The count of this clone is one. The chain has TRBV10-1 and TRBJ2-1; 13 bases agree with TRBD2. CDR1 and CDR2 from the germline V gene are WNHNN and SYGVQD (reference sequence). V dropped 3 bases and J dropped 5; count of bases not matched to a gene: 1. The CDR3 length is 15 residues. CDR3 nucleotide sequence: TGCGCCAGCAGTGAAGGGACTAGCGGGAACAATGAGCAGTTCTTC. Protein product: CASSEGTSGNNEQFF.

The chain's CDR3 is CASSSDSARNTGELFF. The DNA for the CDR3 is TGTGCCAGCAGCTCGGACAGTGCGAGGAACACCGGGGAGCTGTTTTTT. V is TRBV7-8 and J is TRBJ2-2, with D possibly being TRBD1 (6 bases). Trimming removed 4 bases from V and 1 base from J, with 13 bases in between. The CDR3 loop spans 16 amino acids. CDR1 is SGHVS and CDR2 is FQNEAQ in the germline V gene.

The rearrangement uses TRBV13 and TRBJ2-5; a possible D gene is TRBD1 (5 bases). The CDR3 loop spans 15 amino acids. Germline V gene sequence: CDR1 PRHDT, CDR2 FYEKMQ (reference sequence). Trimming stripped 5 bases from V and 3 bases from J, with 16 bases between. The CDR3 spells CASSQTTAAKETQYF. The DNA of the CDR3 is TGTGCCAGCAGCCAGACGACAGCCGCCAAAGAGACCCAGTACTTC.

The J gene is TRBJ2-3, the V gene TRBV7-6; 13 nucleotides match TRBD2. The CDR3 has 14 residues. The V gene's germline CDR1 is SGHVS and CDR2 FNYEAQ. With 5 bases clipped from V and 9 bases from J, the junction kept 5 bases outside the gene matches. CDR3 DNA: TGTGCCAGCAGCCCTGGACTAGCGGGAGTCACGCAGTATTTT. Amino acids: CASSPGLAGVTQYF.

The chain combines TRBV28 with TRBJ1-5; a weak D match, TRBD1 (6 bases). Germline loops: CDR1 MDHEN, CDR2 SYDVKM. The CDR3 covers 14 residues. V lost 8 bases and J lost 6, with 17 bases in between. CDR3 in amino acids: CASSGHSASQPQHF. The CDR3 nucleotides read TGTGCCAGCTCGGGACACTCGGCGAGTCAGCCCCAGCATTTT.

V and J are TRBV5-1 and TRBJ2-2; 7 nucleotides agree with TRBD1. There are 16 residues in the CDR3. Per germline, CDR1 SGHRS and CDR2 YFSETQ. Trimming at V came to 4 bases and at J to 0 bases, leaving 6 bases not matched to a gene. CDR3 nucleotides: TGCGCCAGCAGCGCCCCGGACAGGACGAACACCGGGGAGCTGTTTTTT. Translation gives CASSAPDRTNTGELFF.

Here the CDR3 DNA reads TGTGCCAGCAGTTCTAGCGGGAGTTCAGATACGCAGTATTTT. Translating gives CASSSSGSSDTQYF. The chain is built from TRBV6-6 and TRBJ2-3; 10 bases align to TRBD2. CDR1 and CDR2 (germline): MNHNY, SVGAGI (reference sequence). Trimming took 4 bases from V and 4 from J; bases not matched to a gene: 2. CDR3 length: 14 amino acids.

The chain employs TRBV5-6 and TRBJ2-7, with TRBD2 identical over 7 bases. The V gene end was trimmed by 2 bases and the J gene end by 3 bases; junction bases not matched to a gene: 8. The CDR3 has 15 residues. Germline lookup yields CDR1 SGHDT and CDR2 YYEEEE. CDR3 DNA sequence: TGTGCCAGCAGCTTCCGGCTAGCGGATAGCTACGAGCAGTACTTC. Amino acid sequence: CASSFRLADSYEQYF.

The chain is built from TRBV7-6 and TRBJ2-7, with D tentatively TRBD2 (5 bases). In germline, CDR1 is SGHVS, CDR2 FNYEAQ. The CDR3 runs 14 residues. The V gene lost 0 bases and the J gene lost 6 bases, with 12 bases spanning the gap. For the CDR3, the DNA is TGTGCCAGCAGCTTAGCCGGAGGAAGTAGCGAGCAGTACTTC. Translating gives CASSLAGGSSEQYF.

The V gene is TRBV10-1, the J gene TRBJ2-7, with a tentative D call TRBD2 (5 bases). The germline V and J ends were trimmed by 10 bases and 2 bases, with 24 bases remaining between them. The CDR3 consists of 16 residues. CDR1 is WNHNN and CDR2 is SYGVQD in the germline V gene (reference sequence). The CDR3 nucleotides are TGCGCCACCCAAAGAAGACACGGGGTAGGCACCTACGAGCAGTACTTC. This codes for CATQRRHGVGTYEQYF.

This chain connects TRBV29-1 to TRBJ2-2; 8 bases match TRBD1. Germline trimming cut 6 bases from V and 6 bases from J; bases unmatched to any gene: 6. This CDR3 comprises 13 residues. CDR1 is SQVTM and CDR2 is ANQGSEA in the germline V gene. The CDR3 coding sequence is TGCAGCGTAGGCGACAGGGGAGCCGGGGAGCTGTTTTTT. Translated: CSVGDRGAGELFF.

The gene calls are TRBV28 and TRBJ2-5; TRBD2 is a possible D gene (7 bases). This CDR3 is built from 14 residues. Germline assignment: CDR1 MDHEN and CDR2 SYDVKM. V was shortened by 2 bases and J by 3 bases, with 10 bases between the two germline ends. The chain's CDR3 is CASSLGRGKETQYF. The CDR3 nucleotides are TGTGCCAGCAGTTTAGGGAGGGGGAAAGAGACCCAGTACTTC.

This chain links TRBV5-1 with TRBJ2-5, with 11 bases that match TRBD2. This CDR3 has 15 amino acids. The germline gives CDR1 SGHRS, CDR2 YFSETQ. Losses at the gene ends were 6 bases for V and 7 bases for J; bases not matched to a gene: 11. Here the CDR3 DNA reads TGCGCCAGCACACTAGCGGGAGCAAACTCCGGGACCCAGTACTTC. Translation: CASTLAGANSGTQYF.

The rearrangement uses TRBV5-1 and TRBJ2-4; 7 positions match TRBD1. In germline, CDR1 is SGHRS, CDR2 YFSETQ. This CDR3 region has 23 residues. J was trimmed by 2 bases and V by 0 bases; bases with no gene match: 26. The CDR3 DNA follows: TGCGCCAGCAGCTTGGCCGAGGAGACAGGGTCTGGGGTCCAACCCTTCCCCAAAAACATTCAGTACTTC. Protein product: CASSLAEETGSGVQPFPKNIQYF.